The sequence of this TCR beta chain was determined in a study of blood T cell repertoires in COVID-19. As for the study in general: Sites in the United States, Italy and Spain provided acute and convalescent COVID-19 samples. PBMCs, B-cell-depleted T cells, or T cells were the source of the cDNA or gDNA that made up the material.

The authors' processing: Using reference gene primer amplification, nucleated cell counts were estimated. Libraries were prepared by immunoSEQ multiplex PCR; TCRdb keeps only in-frame clonotypes and omits some of them. The V and J calls and the clone size are those of that table, but D and trimming were determined from the DNA. This sample has roughly 250,000 clones, with 84% found just once. Trimming cost V 3 bases and J 4 bases; bases outside gene matches: 6. Germline V lookup: CDR1 KGHDR, CDR2 SFDVKD. The CDR3 spans 15 residues. The sample taken for sequencing was peripheral blood. The sequence was obtained from a man aged 50-59 years with acute or convalescent COVID-19. V gene TRBV24-1 combines with J gene TRBJ2-3; 7 bases agree with TRBD1. CDR3 DNA sequence: TGTGCCACCAGTGATCCAGGGGGTAACGCAGATACGCAGTATTTT. Its translation: CATSDPGGNADTQYF.